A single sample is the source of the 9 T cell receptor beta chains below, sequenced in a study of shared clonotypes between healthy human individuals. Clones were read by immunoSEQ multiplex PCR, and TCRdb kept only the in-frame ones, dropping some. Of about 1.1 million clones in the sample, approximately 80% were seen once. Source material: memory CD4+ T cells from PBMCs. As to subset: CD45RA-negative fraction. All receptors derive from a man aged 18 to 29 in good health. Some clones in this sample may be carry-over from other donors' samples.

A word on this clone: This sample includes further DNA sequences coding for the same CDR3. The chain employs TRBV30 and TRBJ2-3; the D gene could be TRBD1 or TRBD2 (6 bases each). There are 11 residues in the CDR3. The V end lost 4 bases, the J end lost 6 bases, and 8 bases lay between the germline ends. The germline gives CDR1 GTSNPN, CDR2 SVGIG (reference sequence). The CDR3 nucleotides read TGTGCCTGGACCGGGGGCGATACGCAGTATTTT. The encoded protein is CAWTGGDTQYF.

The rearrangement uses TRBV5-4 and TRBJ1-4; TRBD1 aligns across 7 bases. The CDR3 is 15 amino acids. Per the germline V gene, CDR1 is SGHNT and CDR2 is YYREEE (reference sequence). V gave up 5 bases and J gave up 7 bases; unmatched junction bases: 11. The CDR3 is CASRKIEGASEKLFF. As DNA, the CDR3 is TGTGCCAGCAGAAAGATAGAGGGGGCGAGTGAAAAACTGTTTTTT.

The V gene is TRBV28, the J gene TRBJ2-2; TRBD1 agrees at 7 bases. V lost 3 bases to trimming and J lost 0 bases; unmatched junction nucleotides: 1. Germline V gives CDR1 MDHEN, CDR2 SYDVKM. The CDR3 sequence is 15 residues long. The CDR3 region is CASSFGTANTGELFF. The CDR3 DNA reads TGTGCCAGCAGTTTTGGGACAGCGAACACCGGGGAGCTGTTTTTT. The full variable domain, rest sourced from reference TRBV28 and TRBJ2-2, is DVKVTQSSRYLVKRTGEKVFLECVQDMDHENMFWYRQDPGLGLRLIYFSYDVKMKEKGDIPEGYSVSREKKERFSLILESASTNQTSMYLCASSFGTANTGELFFGEGSRLTVL.

The CDR3 DNA sequence: TGCGCCAGCAGCTTGGCACTAGCGGGGACCTACGAGCAGTACTTC. The encoded protein is CASSLALAGTYEQYF. V is TRBV5-1 and J is TRBJ2-7; 10 nucleotides align to TRBD2. The J segment lost 2 bases and the V segment lost 0 bases, leaving 2 bases of the junction unmatched. Germline values: CDR1 SGHRS, CDR2 YFSETQ. The CDR3 spans 15 residues.

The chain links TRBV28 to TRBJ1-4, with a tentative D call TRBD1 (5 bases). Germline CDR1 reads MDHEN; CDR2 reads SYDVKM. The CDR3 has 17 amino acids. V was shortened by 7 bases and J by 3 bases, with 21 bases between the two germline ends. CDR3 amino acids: CASTPPGLMGANEKLFF. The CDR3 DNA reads TGTGCCAGCACCCCACCGGGCCTCATGGGGGCTAATGAAAAACTGTTTTTT.

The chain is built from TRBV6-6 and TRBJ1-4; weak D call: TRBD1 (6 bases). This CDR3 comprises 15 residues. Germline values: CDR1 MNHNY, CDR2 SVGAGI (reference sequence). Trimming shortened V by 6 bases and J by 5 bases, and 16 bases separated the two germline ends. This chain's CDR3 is CASSDSGGGNEKLFF. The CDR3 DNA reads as TGTGCCAGCAGCGACAGTGGGGGCGGGAATGAAAAACTGTTTTTT.

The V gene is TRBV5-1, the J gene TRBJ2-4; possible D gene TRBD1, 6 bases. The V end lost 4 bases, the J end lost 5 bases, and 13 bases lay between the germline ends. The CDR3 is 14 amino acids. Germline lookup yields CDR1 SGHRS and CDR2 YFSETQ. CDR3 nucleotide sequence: TGCGCCAGCAGCCCCCCGGGACACCAAAACATTCAGTACTTC. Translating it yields CASSPPGHQNIQYF.

This CDR3 reads CASSQGRMTYEQYF. DNA for the CDR3: TGTGCCAGCAGCCAGGGACGGATGACCTACGAGCAGTACTTC. The chain joins TRBV28 to TRBJ2-7, with D perhaps being TRBD1 or TRBD2 (5 bases each). Looked up from germline, CDR1 is MDHEN and CDR2 is SYDVKM. The CDR3 spans 14 residues. Trimming cost V 6 bases and J 2 bases, with 14 bases left between them.

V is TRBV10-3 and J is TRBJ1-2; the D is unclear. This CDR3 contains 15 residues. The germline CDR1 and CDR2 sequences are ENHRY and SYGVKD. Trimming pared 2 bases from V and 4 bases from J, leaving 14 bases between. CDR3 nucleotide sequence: TGTGCCATCAGTGAGCCCGAGGGCCGATCCTATGGCTACACCTTC. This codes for CAISEPEGRSYGYTF.